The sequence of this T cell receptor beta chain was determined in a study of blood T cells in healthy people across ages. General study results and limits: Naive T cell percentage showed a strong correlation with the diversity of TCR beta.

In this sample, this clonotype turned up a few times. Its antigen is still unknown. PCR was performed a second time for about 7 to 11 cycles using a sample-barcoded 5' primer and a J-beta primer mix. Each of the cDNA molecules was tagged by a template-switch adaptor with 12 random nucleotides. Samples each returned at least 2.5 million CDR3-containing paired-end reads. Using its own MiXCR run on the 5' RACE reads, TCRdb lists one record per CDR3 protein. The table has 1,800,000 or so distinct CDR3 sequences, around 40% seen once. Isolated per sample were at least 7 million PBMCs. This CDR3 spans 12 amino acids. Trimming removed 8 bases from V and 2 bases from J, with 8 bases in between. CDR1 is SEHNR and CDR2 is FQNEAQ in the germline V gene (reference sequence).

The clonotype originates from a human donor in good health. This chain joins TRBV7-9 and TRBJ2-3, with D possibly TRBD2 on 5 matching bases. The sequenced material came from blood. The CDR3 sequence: CASVRDTDTQYF. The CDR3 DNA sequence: TGTGCCAGCGTCCGGGACACAGATACGCAGTATTTT.